A single T cell receptor beta chain is shown here with its context. The specificity of this receptor is unknown. Base quality data are lacking; no much larger clone is found one base away. The CDR3, from cysteine to phenylalanine, totals 16 residues. Just the 48-base CDR3 DNA is kept, in frame starting at base 1. The germline ends are 15 bases apart after V is trimmed by 0 bases and J by 5 bases. CDR1 is given as SGHRS and CDR2 as YFSETQ, both from the germline V gene. These data originate in a study of T cell changes during pregnancy in multiple sclerosis (dated by TCRdb to about 2019). Broadly, across the study: Changes in the T cell repertoire over the course of pregnancy were examined in this study in women with multiple sclerosis.

Library method: the immunoSEQ multiplex PCR assay. TCRdb re-hosts the immuneACCESS table, in-frame sequences only. Its copies lack some clones; in the studies checked, an unresolved V gene accounts for under half of them, and the cause for the rest is not known. Present in this sample are 40,000 to 45,000 clones, roughly nine tenths of which were seen just once. The ten largest clones capture about 1.2% of the sample. The receptor was derived from a female donor with multiple sclerosis, enrolled in a pregnancy study. The V gene is TRBV5-1 and the J gene is TRBJ2-1; TRBD2 is a weak D gene call, 6 bases matching. The source material was CD4+ T cells from peripheral blood mononuclear cells, sampled in the first trimester of pregnancy. The CDR3 loop reads CASSLVGGVSDNEQFF. In nucleotides, the sequence is TGCGCCAGCAGCTTGGTCGGCGGGGTTTCCGACAATGAGCAGTTCTTC. With the portions outside the CDR3 filled from the reference TRBV5-1 and TRBJ2-1 genes, the complete variable region becomes KAGVTQTPRYLIKTRGQQVTLSCSPISGHRSVSWYQQTPGQGLQFLFEYFSETQRNKGNFPGRFSGRQFSNSRSEMNVSTLELGDSALYLCASSLVGGVSDNEQFFGPGTRLTVL.